This T cell receptor (beta chain) was captured in a study of vaccination effects on CD4 cells after COVID-19. Overall study findings and caveats: Late in the post-vaccination period, infection-induced and vaccine-induced clones underwent marked clonal contraction. New vaccine-induced clones dominated convalescents' post-vaccine spike-reactive clones. Convalescent patients were few in the study, and early post-infection timepoints were absent.

As concerns this clone: Its antigen is unknown.

The CDR3 is 15 amino acids. The germline gives CDR1 MNHEY, CDR2 SVGAGI. The V end lost 6 bases, the J end lost 3 bases, and 18 bases lay between the germline ends. This table comes from immunoSEQ multiplex PCR, and its TCRdb copy is limited to in-frame clones, with some not included. The repertoire has fewer than 60,000 clones, more than 75% of them found once; the top ten carry around 5%. ViraFEST used viral peptide pools to expand antigen-specific CD4+ T cells before sequencing. The authors isolated CD4+ T cells after roughly eleven days of culture. This person's SARS-CoV-2 infection, confirmed by PCR, occurred between March and December 2020.

The origin of this receptor is a human donor who had a prior SARS-CoV-2 infection. The chain couples TRBV6-5 to TRBJ2-7, with a tentative D call TRBD1 (8 bases). The material was CD4+ T cells from PBMCs cultured with HIV peptides, obtained before COVID-19 vaccination. Subset meaning: HIV-1 Nef peptide pool negative control/reference culture. This chain's CDR3 is CASRAGQVILYEQYF. CDR3 bases: TGTGCCAGCAGAGCGGGACAGGTTATTCTCTACGAGCAGTACTTC.